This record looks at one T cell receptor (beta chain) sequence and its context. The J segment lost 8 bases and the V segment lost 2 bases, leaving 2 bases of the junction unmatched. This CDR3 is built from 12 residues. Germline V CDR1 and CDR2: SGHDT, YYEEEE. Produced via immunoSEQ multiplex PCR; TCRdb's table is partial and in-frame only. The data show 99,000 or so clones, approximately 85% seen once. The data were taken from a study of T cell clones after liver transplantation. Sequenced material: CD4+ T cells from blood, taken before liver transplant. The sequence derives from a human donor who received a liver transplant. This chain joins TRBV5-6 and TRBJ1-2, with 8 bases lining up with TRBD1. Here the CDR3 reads CASSFTGGGYTF. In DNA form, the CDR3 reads TGTGCCAGCAGCTTTACAGGGGGAGGCTACACCTTC. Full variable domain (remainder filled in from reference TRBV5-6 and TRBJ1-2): DAGVTQSPTHLIKTRGQQVTLRCSPKSGHDTVSWYQQALGQGPQFIFQYYEEEERQRGNFPDRFSGHQFPNYSSELNVNALLLGDSALYLCASSFTGGGYTFGSGTRLTVV.